The clone carrying this T cell receptor (beta chain) registers medium-sized by frequency. What it recognizes is unknown. Germline V gene lookup returns CDR1 SEHNR and CDR2 FQNEAQ (reference sequence). CDR3 size: 14 residues. This sample is part of a study of CD8 T cells in cerebrospinal fluid in Alzheimer's disease. Overall study: Two single-cell methods, plate-based nested PCR and droplet-based sequencing, assessed CSF clonal expansion.

The study's findings and limits: Versus healthy subjects, Alzheimer's patients more often had clones of at least 3%. Patients with mild cognitive impairment or Alzheimer's disease had a larger top CSF clone percentage than controls.

TCRdb reprocessed the 10x single-cell sequencing reads and reports one entry per CDR3 protein, with no DNA. The sample spans more than 1,000 distinct CDR3 sequences; the ten largest clones claim roughly 7.3%. This clonotype was obtained from a human donor in good health. The specimen was cerebrospinal fluid. The rearrangement links TRBV7-9 to TRBJ2-3; TCRdb's assignment of TRBD1 cannot be checked, as there is no DNA. This CDR3 is CASMMGQGADTQYF.